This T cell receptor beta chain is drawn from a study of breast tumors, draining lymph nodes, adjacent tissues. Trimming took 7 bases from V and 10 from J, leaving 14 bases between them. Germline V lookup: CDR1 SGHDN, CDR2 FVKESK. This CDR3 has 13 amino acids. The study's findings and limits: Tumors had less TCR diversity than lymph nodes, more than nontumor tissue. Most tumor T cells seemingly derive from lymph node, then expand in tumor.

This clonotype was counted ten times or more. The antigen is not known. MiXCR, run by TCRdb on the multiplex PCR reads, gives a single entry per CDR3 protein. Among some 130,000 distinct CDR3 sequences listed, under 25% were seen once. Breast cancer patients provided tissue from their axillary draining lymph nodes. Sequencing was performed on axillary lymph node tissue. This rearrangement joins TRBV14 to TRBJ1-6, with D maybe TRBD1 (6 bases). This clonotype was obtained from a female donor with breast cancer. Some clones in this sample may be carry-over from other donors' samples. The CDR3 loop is CASKLGDTSPLHF. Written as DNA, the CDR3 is TGTGCCAGCAAACTTGGGGACACGTCACCCCTCCACTTT. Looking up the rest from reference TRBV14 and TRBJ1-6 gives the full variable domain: EAGVTQFPSHSVIEKGQTVTLRCDPISGHDNLYWYRRVMGKEIKFLLHFVKESKQDESGMPNNRFLAERTGGTYSTLKVQPAELEDSGVYFCASKLGDTSPLHFGNGTRLTVT.